This TCR beta chain was recorded in a study of blood T cell repertoires in COVID-19. Study in general: Some COVID-19 samples were acute and others convalescent; all came from the United States, Italy and Spain. PBMCs, B-cell-depleted T cells, or T cells were the source of the cDNA or gDNA that made up the material.

Per germline, CDR1 SGDLS and CDR2 YYNGEE. This CDR3 region has 15 residues. V was pared by 3 bases and J by 1 base, with 12 bases between. Produced via immunoSEQ multiplex PCR; TCRdb's table is partial and in-frame only. In the table there are about 170,000 clones, around nine tenths of which are singletons. The clonotype comes from a man aged 65-85 years with acute or convalescent COVID-19. The rearrangement joins TRBV9 to TRBJ2-3, with D perhaps TRBD1 (6 bases). The sequenced sample consisted of peripheral blood. The CDR3, as DNA: TGTGCCAGCAGCGAGGGACACCAACGCACAGATACGCAGTATTTT. Translation: CASSEGHQRTDTQYF.